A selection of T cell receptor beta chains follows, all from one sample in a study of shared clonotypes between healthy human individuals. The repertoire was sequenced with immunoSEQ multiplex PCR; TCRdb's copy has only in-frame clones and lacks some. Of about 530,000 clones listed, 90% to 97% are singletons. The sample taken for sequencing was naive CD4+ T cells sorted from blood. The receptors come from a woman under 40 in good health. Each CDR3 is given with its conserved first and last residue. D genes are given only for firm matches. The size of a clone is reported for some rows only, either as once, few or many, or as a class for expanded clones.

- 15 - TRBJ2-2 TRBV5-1 TGCGCCAGCAGCTTGCCCCGGGTAACGACCGGGGAGCTGTTTTTT CASSLPRVTTGELFF
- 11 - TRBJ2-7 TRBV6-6 TGTGCCAGCAGTTACTCGAGAAAGCAGTACTTC CASSYSRKQYF
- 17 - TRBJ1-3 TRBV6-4 TGTGCCAGCAGTGCCGTCGAGACAGCCTTCTCTGGAAACACCATATATTTT CASSAVETAFSGNTIYF
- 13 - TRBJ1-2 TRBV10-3 TGTGCCATCAGTGAGTCCGCGGACTATGGCTACACCTTC CAISESADYGYTF
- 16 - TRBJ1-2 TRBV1 TGCACCAGCAGCAGGAAGTGTTTGCGAAAGACCTATGGCTACACCTTC CTSSRKCLRKTYGYTF
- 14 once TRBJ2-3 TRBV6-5 TGTGCCAGCAGTTACCGTACCTCCACAGATACGCAGTATTTT CASSYRTSTDTQYF
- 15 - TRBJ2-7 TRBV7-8 TGTGCCAGCAGCTTAGGCACGGCAAGTTCCTACGAGCAGTACTTC CASSLGTASSYEQYF
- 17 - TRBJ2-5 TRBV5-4 TGTGCCAGCAGCTTGGCCTCCCTAGCGCCGAGCCAAGAGACCCAGTACTTC CASSLASLAPSQETQYF
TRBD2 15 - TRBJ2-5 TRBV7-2 TGTGCCAGCAGCTTAGTCCCTAGCGGGAGAGAGACCCAGTACTTC CASSLVPSGRETQYF
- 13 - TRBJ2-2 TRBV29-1 TGCAGCGTTGAGGGCAAGAACACCGGGGAGCTGTTTTTT CSVEGKNTGELFF
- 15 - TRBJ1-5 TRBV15 TGTGCCACCAGCAGAAGCGGATTCGGGAATCAGCCCCAGCATTTT CATSRSGFGNQPQHF
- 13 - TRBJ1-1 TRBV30 TGTGCCTGGAGTTTTCCCGACGAGGGCAGAGCTTTCTTT CAWSFPDEGRAFF
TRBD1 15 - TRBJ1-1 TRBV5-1 TGCGCCAGCAGCTTGGAACCCAGGCAGGGGGCTGAAGCTTTCTTT CASSLEPRQGAEAFF
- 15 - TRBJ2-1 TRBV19 TGTGCCAGTAGTTCAATTCACAGGGTCAAGAATGAGCAGTTCTTC CASSSIHRVKNEQFF
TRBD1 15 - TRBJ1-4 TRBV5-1 TGCGCCAGCAGCTTGGCAGGGGGGGCTAATGAAAAACTGTTTTTT CASSLAGGANEKLFF
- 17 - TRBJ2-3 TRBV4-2 TGTGCCAGCAGCCTCATCCTCGAGGCCTTGGCCCCAGATACGCAGTATTTT CASSLILEALAPDTQYF
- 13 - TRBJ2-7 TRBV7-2 TGTGCCAGCAGCTCCCGTGTCCCCTACGAGCAGTACTTC CASSSRVPYEQYF
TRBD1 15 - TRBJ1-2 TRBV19 TGTGCCAGTGATGCCCCCCTGGGACAGGGCTATGGCTACACCTTC CASDAPLGQGYGYTF
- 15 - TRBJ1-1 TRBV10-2 TGCGCCAGCGGGATGCAGGGGAGGGGGTTCACTGAAGCTTTCTTT CASGMQGRGFTEAFF
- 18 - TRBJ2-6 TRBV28 TGTGCCAGCAGTTTTGCCTCGACAGGCGCTTACGGGGCCAACGTCCTGACTTTC CASSFASTGAYGANVLTF
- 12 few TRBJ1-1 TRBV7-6 TGTGCCAGCAGCCCCAGACAGTTTGAAGCTTTCTTT CASSPRQFEAFF
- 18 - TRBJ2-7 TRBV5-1 TGCGCCAGCAGCTTGGGGGGGAGCACCGGGACACTTTTCTCCGAGCAGTACTTC CASSLGGSTGTLFSEQYF
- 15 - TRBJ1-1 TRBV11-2 TGTGCCAGCAGCTTAGATACGGCAGGGAACACTGAAGCTTTCTTT CASSLDTAGNTEAFF
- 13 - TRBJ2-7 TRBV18 TGTGCCAGCTCACCCTCAGTGGAGTACGAGCAGTACTTC CASSPSVEYEQYF
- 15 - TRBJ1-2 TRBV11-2 TGTGCCAGCAGCTTAAGGACGACCGGAGCTTCGGGCTACACCTTC CASSLRTTGASGYTF
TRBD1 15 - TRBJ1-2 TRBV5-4 TGTGCCAGCAGCCCTACCCGGGACAGAGGTTATGGCTACACCTTC CASSPTRDRGYGYTF
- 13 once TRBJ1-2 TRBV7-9 TGTGCCAGCAGCTATGGGACGGACTATGGCTACACCTTC CASSYGTDYGYTF
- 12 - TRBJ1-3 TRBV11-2 TGTGCCAGCAGCTTAGACGGAAACACCATATATTTT CASSLDGNTIYF
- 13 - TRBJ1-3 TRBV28 TGTGCCAGCCTTCAGGGGAGCGGAAACACCATATATTTT CASLQGSGNTIYF
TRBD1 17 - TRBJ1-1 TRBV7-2 TGTGCCAGCAGAAGCAACCCGGGACAGGGGGCTGACACTGAAGCTTTCTTT CASRSNPGQGADTEAFF
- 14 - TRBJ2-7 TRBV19 TGTGCCAGTAGTATCCCTAGCGCCCCGTACGAGCAGTACTTC CASSIPSAPYEQYF
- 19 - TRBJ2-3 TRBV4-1 TGCGCCAGCAGCCAAGGCCACCCTTTACCCTTACAAAGGAGGGATACGCAGTATTTT CASSQGHPLPLQRRDTQYF
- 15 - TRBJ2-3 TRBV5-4 TGTGCCAGCAGCCAAAGCGGATCTCTCACAGATACGCAGTATTTT CASSQSGSLTDTQYF
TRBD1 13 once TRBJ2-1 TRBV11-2 TGTGCCAGCAGCGGCGGGACAGGCTTGGAGCAGTTCTTC CASSGGTGLEQFF
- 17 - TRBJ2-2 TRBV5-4 TGTGCCAGCAGATCCGGGGGGCAGATAAGGAACACCGGGGAGCTGTTTTTT CASRSGGQIRNTGELFF
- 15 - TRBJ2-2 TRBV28 TGTGCCAGCAGTTTATTACAGAAGAACACCGGGGAGCTGTTTTTT CASSLLQKNTGELFF
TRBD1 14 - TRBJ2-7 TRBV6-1 TGTGCCAGCAGTGGACAGGGGCACCTCTACGAGCAGTACTTC CASSGQGHLYEQYF